A selection of T cell receptor beta chains follows, all from one sample in a study of T cells after yellow fever vaccination. A single record per CDR3 protein comes from TCRdb applying MiXCR to the 5' RACE reads. Counted here are 300,000 to 450,000 distinct CDR3 sequences, 6.2% occurring once; the ten biggest clones make up about 15%. Sequenced material: PBMCs, taken 5 days after the yellow fever booster vaccination. These receptors all come from a man aged 25 to 40 who received the YFV17D yellow fever vaccine. Both conserved end residues are part of each CDR3. A D gene is named only where the DNA matches it firmly. Only some rows state a clone size, as once, few, many or a class for expanded clones.

length,size,D,J,V,DNA,CDR3
13,few,.,TRBJ2-4,TRBV28,TGTGCCAGCAGTTTAGGAGGGGTAAACATTCAGTACTTC,CASSLGGVNIQYF
15,few,TRBD2,TRBJ2-3,TRBV7-9,TGTGCCAGCAGCCCTTTCGGGAGGACCCTAGATACGCAGTATTTT,CASSPFGRTLDTQYF
10,many,.,TRBJ1-1,TRBV29-1,TGCAGCGTGACAGGCACTGAAGCTTTCTTT,CSVTGTEAFF
17,.,TRBD2,TRBJ2-5,TRBV7-2,TGTGCCAGCAGCCATTTCGCACTAGCGGGAGGGCCCGTGACCCAGTACTTC,CASSHFALAGGPVTQYF
16,many,.,TRBJ2-1,TRBV3-1,TGTGCCAGCAGCCATTGGGGTGCGAGGGGCTACAATGAGCAGTTCTTC,CASSHWGARGYNEQFF
14,few,.,TRBJ1-1,TRBV5-6,TGTGCCAGCAGCTTGGCCGCAGGACGAACTGAAGCTTTCTTT,CASSLAAGRTEAFF
15,many,.,TRBJ2-3,TRBV7-9,TGTGCCAGCAGCCAAGGGACTTCTGGCACAGATACGCAGTATTTT,CASSQGTSGTDTQYF
15,few,TRBD1,TRBJ1-2,TRBV20-1,TGCAGTGCTAGAGATAATAGGGACAGATTTTATGGCTACACCTTC,CSARDNRDRFYGYTF
15,.,.,TRBJ2-5,TRBV10-3,TGTGCCATCAGTGCGGGCACAGGAGTCGAAGAGACCCAGTACTTC,CAISAGTGVEETQYF
15,many,.,TRBJ2-3,TRBV5-6,TGTGCCAGCAGCTTGCGGGGGGCCCGCGCAGATACGCAGTATTTT,CASSLRGARADTQYF
16,.,TRBD2,TRBJ2-1,TRBV19,TGTGCCAGTAGTATGTCGAGACTAGCGGATGCCGATGAGCAGTTCTTC,CASSMSRLADADEQFF
15,few,TRBD1,TRBJ1-6,TRBV18,TGTGCCAGCTCACCTTCCGGGACAGGGAATTCACCCCTCCACTTT,CASSPSGTGNSPLHF
18,few,TRBD2,TRBJ2-1,TRBV20-1,TGCAGTGCTAGAGGGTCGGGACTAGCGGGAGAAGCCTACAATGAGCAGTTCTTC,CSARGSGLAGEAYNEQFF
13,few,.,TRBJ2-3,TRBV9,TGTGCCAGCAGTCAACTCCTCACAGATACGCAGTATTTT,CASSQLLTDTQYF
12,.,.,TRBJ2-1,TRBV20-1,TGCAGTGCTAGATTAGTGGTCAATGAGCAGTTCTTC,CSARLVVNEQFF
15,many,.,TRBJ1-3,TRBV6-5,TGTGCCAGCAGTTACACCGAAGGAGCTGGAAACACCATATATTTT,CASSYTEGAGNTIYF
17,.,TRBD2,TRBJ2-1,TRBV6-1,TGTGCCAGCAGTCGTACCCCTAGCGGGAGGTCCTACAATGAGCAGTTCTTC,CASSRTPSGRSYNEQFF
12,.,.,TRBJ2-2,TRBV10-3,TGTGCCATCAATGCGGGCCTCGGGGAGCTGTTTTTT,CAINAGLGELFF
12,few,.,TRBJ2-1,TRBV12-3/TRBV12-4,TGTGCCAGCAGTTTCATCGCGGGAGAGCAGTTCTTC,CASSFIAGEQFF
16,many,TRBD2,TRBJ2-1,TRBV12-3/TRBV12-4,TGTGCCAGCAGCTCTATACGGACTAGCGGGTACAATGAGCAGTTCTTC,CASSSIRTSGYNEQFF
12,few,.,TRBJ2-1,TRBV18,TGTGCCAGCTCACCGGACGACAATGAGCAGTTCTTC,CASSPDDNEQFF
14,many,.,TRBJ2-1,TRBV10-2,TGCGCCAGCAGAAAGGGGGACTCCTACAATGAGCAGTTCTTC,CASRKGDSYNEQFF
15,many,TRBD2,TRBJ2-1,TRBV28,TGTGCCAGCAGGGGAGGTTCAGCGGGAGCCAATGAGCAGTTCTTC,CASRGGSAGANEQFF
17,few,.,TRBJ1-5,TRBV7-8,TGTGCCAGCAGCTTAATGTGGTACCAGGGCAGCAATCAGCCCCAGCATTTT,CASSLMWYQGSNQPQHF
15,few,.,TRBJ2-1,TRBV6-5,TGTGCCAGCAGTTATGGGTTCCTCTCCTACAATGAGCAGTTCTTC,CASSYGFLSYNEQFF
16,.,.,TRBJ2-2,TRBV7-9,TGTGCCAGCAGCCCCCCGGTGTCCGCGAACACCGGGGAGCTGTTTTTT,CASSPPVSANTGELFF